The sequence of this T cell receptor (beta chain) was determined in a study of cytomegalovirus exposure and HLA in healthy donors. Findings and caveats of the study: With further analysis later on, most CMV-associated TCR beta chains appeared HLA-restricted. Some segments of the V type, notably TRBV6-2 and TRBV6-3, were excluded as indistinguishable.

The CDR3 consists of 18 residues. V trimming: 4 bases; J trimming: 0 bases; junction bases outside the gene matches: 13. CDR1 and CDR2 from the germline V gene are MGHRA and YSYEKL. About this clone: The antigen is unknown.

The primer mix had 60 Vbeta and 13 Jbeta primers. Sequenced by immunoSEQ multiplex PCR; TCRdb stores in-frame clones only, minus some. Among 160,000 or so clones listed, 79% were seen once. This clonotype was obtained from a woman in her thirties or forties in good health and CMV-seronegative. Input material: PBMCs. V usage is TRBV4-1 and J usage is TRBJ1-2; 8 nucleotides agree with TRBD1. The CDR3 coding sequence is TGCGCCAGCAGCCGCCTATTAGTAGGGACAGGCACTAACTATGGCTACACCTTC. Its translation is CASSRLLVGTGTNYGYTF.